This T cell receptor beta chain was observed in a study of blood T cell repertoires in COVID-19. Clones were read by immunoSEQ multiplex PCR, and TCRdb kept only the in-frame ones, dropping some. Of approximately 240,000 clones in the sample, around 90% were seen once. What the recovered Cohort 3 donors had was two negative PCRs, clearance, or symptom resolution. This receptor was obtained from a woman between 18 and 29 years old who had recovered from COVID-19. The specimen sequenced was PBMCs or T cells enriched from blood (not recorded which).

The CDR3 DNA is TGTGCCAGCAGCTTGGGGGGACAGCTTAATGAAAAACTGTTTTTT. Translating it yields CASSLGGQLNEKLFF. The chain employs TRBV5-8 and TRBJ1-4; TRBD1 agrees at 7 bases. The germline V gene has CDR1 SGHTS and CDR2 YDEGEE. V lost 0 bases to trimming and J lost 4 bases; unmatched junction nucleotides: 3. The CDR3 has 15 amino acids.